The 10 T cell receptor beta chains below come from one sample, sequenced in a study of shared clonotypes between healthy human individuals (dated by TCRdb to 2019 to 2021). Library preparation used the immunoSEQ multiplex PCR assay. TCRdb took over this immuneACCESS table, retaining in-frame rearrangements with V and J assigned. Such tables are incomplete; in checked studies, under half of the missing clones stem from an unresolved V gene, and the remainder is unexplained. This sample gives roughly 2,300,000 clones in total; around 92% of them show up just once. The ten largest clonotypes hold around 0.38% of the sample. Sequencing was performed on naive CD4+ T cells from PBMCs. Sample cell subset or site, as interpreted from the label and publication: CD45RA+ positively selected. Receptors were obtained from a man aged 18 to 29 in good health. Some clones in this sample may be carry-over from other donors' samples.

This clone has only one observation. The gene calls are TRBV19 and TRBJ1-5, with a tentative D call TRBD1 (5 bases). V was clipped by 2 bases and J by 0 bases, with 14 bases between them. Germline CDR1 LNHDA, CDR2 SQIVND (reference sequence). The length of the CDR3 is 17 residues. CDR3 nucleotides: TGTGCCAGTAGTATATTGCCCGGGGCTCTTAGCAATCAGCCCCAGCATTTT. Amino acid sequence: CASSILPGALSNQPQHF.

This clone has just one count. V usage is TRBV2 and J usage is TRBJ2-1, with D perhaps TRBD2 (5 bases). The CDR3 has 16 residues. Trimming stripped 6 bases from V and 5 bases from J, with 20 bases between. From germline, CDR1 is SNHLY and CDR2 FYNNEI. In nucleotides, the CDR3 is TGTGCCAGCAGCCGCGAGCGGATCAAGACCAACAATGAGCAGTTCTTC. Amino acids: CASSRERIKTNNEQFF.

The chain uses TRBV7-6 and TRBJ2-2, with D tentatively TRBD2 (6 bases). This CDR3 is 18 amino acids long. V was pared by 5 bases and J by 5 bases, with 24 bases between. Germline values: CDR1 SGHVS, CDR2 FNYEAQ. CDR3 sequence reads: CASSRPRGTGGLTGELFF. The CDR3 DNA reads TGTGCCAGCAGCCGCCCACGGGGGACTGGAGGATTAACCGGGGAGCTGTTTTTT.

The J gene is TRBJ2-2, the V gene TRBV10-3; 10 nucleotides match TRBD1. CDR1 ENHRY and CDR2 SYGVKD come from the germline V gene. Losses at the gene ends were 6 bases for V and 4 bases for J; bases not matched to a gene: 14. This CDR3 spans 18 amino acids. The CDR3 DNA is TGTGCCATCAGACCGGGACAGGGGACCCCGATGACCACCGGGGAGCTGTTTTTT. It codes for CAIRPGQGTPMTTGELFF.

The chain recombines TRBV29-1 with TRBJ2-7, with TRBD1 matching 9 bases. CDR1 SQVTM and CDR2 ANQGSEA come from the germline V gene. There are 13 residues in the CDR3. V lost 7 bases, J lost 5 bases, and 9 bases stayed unmatched. The CDR3 nucleotides read TGCAGCGGTGCGGGACAGGGTATCCACGAGCAGTACTTC. This sequence encodes CSGAGQGIHEQYF.

The chain uses TRBV5-1 and TRBJ1-1; 7 nucleotides match TRBD1. CDR1 SGHRS and CDR2 YFSETQ come from the germline V gene. V lost 0 bases to trimming and J lost 7 bases; unmatched junction nucleotides: 6. The length of the CDR3 is 14 residues. CDR3 loop: CASSLGRGFFEAFF. The CDR3 DNA sequence: TGCGCCAGCAGCTTGGGCAGGGGGTTTTTTGAAGCTTTCTTT.

This clone was recorded a few times. This rearrangement joins TRBV4-3 to TRBJ1-5, with D hard to call. Per germline, CDR1 LGHNA and CDR2 YSLEER. With 0 bases removed from V and 3 bases from J, the gap between germline ends came to 12 bases. The CDR3 is made up of 16 amino acids. The CDR3 sequence: CASSQDPPPANQPQHF. The CDR3 nucleotides read TGCGCCAGCAGCCAAGACCCTCCACCCGCCAATCAGCCCCAGCATTTT.

This chain links TRBV2 with TRBJ2-7; D ambiguous. Germline V gene lookup returns CDR1 SNHLY and CDR2 FYNNEI. The CDR3 sequence is 15 residues long. V lost 6 bases, J lost 2 bases, and 17 bases lay in between. The CDR3 loop is CASRQQSIRPYEQYF. In nucleotides, the CDR3 is TGTGCCAGCAGGCAACAGTCTATTAGGCCCTACGAGCAGTACTTC.

The J gene is TRBJ1-5, the V gene TRBV14; a possible D gene is TRBD1 (5 bases). CDR3 length equals 16 residues. The germline CDR1 and CDR2 sequences are SGHDN and FVKESK. Trimming left V 4 bases short and J 2 bases short, with 15 bases between. CDR3 nucleotides: TGTGCCAGCAGCCCCTTGACAGCTATGGGCAATCAGCCCCAGCATTTT. This translates into CASSPLTAMGNQPQHF. Based on the CDR3 plus reference TRBV14 and TRBJ1-5, the full variable domain is EAGVTQFPSHSVIEKGQTVTLRCDPISGHDNLYWYRRVMGKEIKFLLHFVKESKQDESGMPNNRFLAERTGGTYSTLKVQPAELEDSGVYFCASSPLTAMGNQPQHFGDGTRLSIL.

The rearrangement joins TRBV28 to TRBJ2-7, with 9 nucleotides matching TRBD1. V was clipped by 5 bases and J by 4 bases; unmatched bases: 12. Germline lookup yields CDR1 MDHEN and CDR2 SYDVKM. This CDR3 has 16 residues. CDR3 protein: CASSPSPGQGAYEQYF. In DNA form, the CDR3 reads TGTGCCAGCAGTCCCTCCCCGGGACAGGGTGCTTACGAGCAGTACTTC.